The 20 T cell receptor beta chains below were found in one sample sequenced in a study of blood T cell repertoires in COVID-19. The assay was immunoSEQ multiplex PCR, and TCRdb's table has in-frame clones only and misses some. Among about 250,000 clones listed, about 88% were seen once. The sequenced sample consisted of PBMCs or T cells enriched from blood (not recorded which). The receptor set was obtained from a woman between 45 and 60 years old who had recovered from COVID-19.

This clone has just a few counts. The chain combines TRBV5-6 with TRBJ1-2, with 10 bases identical to TRBD1. The ends lost 1 base at V and 1 base at J; junction bases unmatched: 4. The germline V gene encodes CDR1 SGHDT and CDR2 YYEEEE. The CDR3 is 16 amino acids. The CDR3 loop is CASSLWDRGFNYGYTF. The CDR3 DNA is TGTGCCAGCAGCTTGTGGGACAGGGGTTTTAACTATGGCTACACCTTC.

The CDR3 nucleotides are TGTGCCAGCAGTTTAATTGTCAGGGGCTATGGCTACACCTTC. It is translated as CASSLIVRGYGYTF. This chain uses TRBV28 with TRBJ1-2; weak D call: TRBD1 (6 bases). V lost 2 bases to trimming and J lost 4 bases, with 11 bases between them. The CDR3 is 14 amino acids. Per the germline V gene, CDR1 is MDHEN and CDR2 is SYDVKM.

The genes are TRBV11-2 and TRBJ2-7, with TRBD1 identical over 9 bases. The trim removed 4 bases at V and 2 bases at J, leaving 6 bases unmatched. Germline CDR1 and CDR2: SGHAT and FQNNGV. The CDR3 spans 15 residues. The CDR3 here is CASSSTGGATYEQYF. In DNA, the CDR3 is TGTGCCAGCAGCTCTACAGGGGGCGCGACCTACGAGCAGTACTTC.

V usage is TRBV5-1 and J usage is TRBJ2-3; 9 bases fit TRBD1. Per germline, CDR1 SGHRS and CDR2 YFSETQ. The CDR3 has 15 residues. Trimming removed 2 bases from V and 5 bases from J; junction bases left unmatched: 6. CDR3 region: CASSLTGGEKDTQYF. CDR3 in DNA: TGCGCCAGCAGCTTAACAGGGGGCGAGAAAGATACGCAGTATTTT.

This chain uses TRBV5-4 with TRBJ1-3; weak D call: TRBD1 (5 bases). The CDR3 length is 16 residues. Germline assignment: CDR1 SGHNT and CDR2 YYREEE (reference sequence). The V end lost 3 bases, the J end lost 0 bases, and 13 bases lay between the germline ends. The CDR3 reads CASSSAWGSSGNTIYF. The DNA for the CDR3 is TGTGCCAGCAGCTCGGCATGGGGCAGCTCTGGAAACACCATATATTTT.

The genes are TRBV10-3 and TRBJ1-3, with TRBD1 identical over 7 bases. V shed 3 bases and J 0 bases; nucleotides not matched to a gene: 5. The CDR3 runs 16 residues. CDR1 and CDR2 from the germline V gene are ENHRY and SYGVKD. The CDR3: CAISDPGTASGNTIYF. The DNA for the CDR3 is TGTGCCATCAGTGACCCGGGGACAGCCTCTGGAAACACCATATATTTT.

The rearrangement uses TRBV6-5 and TRBJ1-3; no clear D gene. With 6 bases removed from V and 0 bases from J, the gap between germline ends came to 12 bases. The CDR3 covers 15 residues. CDR1 is MNHEY and CDR2 is SVGAGI in the germline V gene. For the CDR3, the DNA is TGTGCCAGCAGCAGGCCCGAGAGCTCTGGAAACACCATATATTTT. It specifies CASSRPESSGNTIYF.

This clone was detected only a few times. V and J are TRBV7-9 and TRBJ1-2; D call uncertain. The V gene's germline CDR1 is SEHNR and CDR2 FQNEAQ (reference sequence). The CDR3 totals 15 residues. V gave up 2 bases and J gave up 6 bases, with 16 bases separating them. The CDR3 sequence is CASSLRDPGIHGYTF. The CDR3 DNA sequence: TGTGCCAGCAGCTTAAGAGACCCCGGGATCCATGGCTACACCTTC.

This clone was seen a single time. The J gene is TRBJ2-2, the V gene TRBV29-1; D is perhaps TRBD1 (6 bases). The CDR3 runs 13 residues. Germline CDR1 reads SQVTM; CDR2 reads ANQGSEA. V was clipped by 6 bases and J by 6 bases, with 14 bases between them. This chain's CDR3 is CSVPRDIPGELFF. The CDR3 DNA sequence: TGCAGCGTCCCAAGGGACATTCCCGGGGAGCTGTTTTTT.

The chain links TRBV2 to TRBJ1-1, with TRBD1 matching 8 bases. Germline V CDR1 and CDR2: SNHLY, FYNNEI. Trimming removed 5 bases from V and 5 bases from J; junction bases left unmatched: 7. The CDR3 covers 14 residues. The CDR3: CASSPTGGRTEAFF. The CDR3 region has the DNA TGTGCCAGCAGTCCCACAGGGGGGCGGACTGAAGCTTTCTTT.

The V gene is TRBV9, the J gene TRBJ2-1, with 8 bases aligning to TRBD2. In germline, CDR1 is SGDLS, CDR2 YYNGEE. The CDR3 is 16 residues long. V shed 0 bases, J shed 7 bases, and the junction held 9 bases outside the gene matches. The DNA for the CDR3 is TGTGCCAGCAGCGTAGTAGGGACTAGGTCCTCGAATGAGCAGTTCTTC. This codes for CASSVVGTRSSNEQFF.

V usage is TRBV23-1 and J usage is TRBJ1-1; D is unclear. TRBV23-1 is an ORF for which the function is uncertain. V lost 0 bases and J lost 0, with 5 bases in between. The CDR3 totals 14 residues. CDR3: CASSQSEMNTEAFF. The DNA of the CDR3 is TGCGCCAGCAGTCAATCGGAGATGAACACTGAAGCTTTCTTT.

The rearrangement joins TRBV11-2 to TRBJ1-4; 8 bases agree with TRBD1. CDR1 SGHAT and CDR2 FQNNGV come from the germline V gene. The CDR3 is 15 residues long. The V and J ends lost 1 base and 7 bases, in that order; junction bases with no gene match: 5. As DNA, the CDR3 is TGTGCCAGCAGCTTAGGTCAGGGGGCAAGTGAAAAACTGTTTTTT. Its translation: CASSLGQGASEKLFF.

J is TRBJ1-1 and V is TRBV7-2, with 9 bases fitting TRBD1. This CDR3 comprises 16 residues. CDR1 SGHTA and CDR2 FQGNSA come from the germline V gene. V shed 5 bases and J 1 base; nucleotides not matched to a gene: 8. The CDR3 protein is CASSPDRGVKNTEAFF. The CDR3 region has the DNA TGTGCCAGCAGCCCCGACAGGGGGGTCAAGAACACTGAAGCTTTCTTT. The full variable domain, rest sourced from reference TRBV7-2 and TRBJ1-1, is GAGVSQSPSNKVTEKGKDVELRCDPISGHTALYWYRQSLGQGLEFLIYFQGNSAPDKSGLPSDRFSAERTGGSVSTLTIQRTQQEDSAVYLCASSPDRGVKNTEAFFGQGTRLTVV.

The CDR3 DNA sequence: TGTGCCAGCAGTAGGACGGGACAGGGGCCCCCAGCTTTCTTT. It encodes CASSRTGQGPPAFF. The V gene is TRBV6-2 or TRBV6-3, the J gene TRBJ1-1; 10 nucleotides align to TRBD1. Germline values: CDR1 MNHEY, CDR2 SVGEGT. There are 14 residues in the CDR3. Trimming cost V 5 bases and J 10 bases; bases outside gene matches: 10.

This chain joins TRBV28 and TRBJ1-4, with 7 bases matching TRBD1. V was clipped by 6 bases and J by 4 bases; unmatched bases: 8. The CDR3 contains 15 residues. Germline CDR1 reads MDHEN; CDR2 reads SYDVKM. For the CDR3, the DNA is TGTGCCAGCAGGGGCCGGGGGACAGTTAATGAAAAACTGTTTTTT. Its translation: CASRGRGTVNEKLFF.

V gene TRBV28 combines with J gene TRBJ1-1, with D perhaps TRBD1 (6 bases). The CDR3 runs to 14 residues. Germline assignment: CDR1 MDHEN and CDR2 SYDVKM. V dropped 6 bases and J dropped 1 base, with 12 bases sitting between them. The CDR3 sequence: CASRSWGQNTEAFF. For the CDR3, the DNA is TGTGCCAGCAGAAGCTGGGGACAGAACACTGAAGCTTTCTTT.

V gene TRBV5-1 combines with J gene TRBJ1-1, with D hard to call. The CDR3 loop spans 14 amino acids. Germline assignment: CDR1 SGHRS and CDR2 YFSETQ. V lost 3 bases and J lost 1, with 10 bases in between. The CDR3 loop is CASSSDTRNTEAFF. In nucleotides, the CDR3 is TGCGCCAGCAGCTCCGACACCCGGAACACTGAAGCTTTCTTT.

Points on this clone: Other DNA sequences in this specimen translate into the identical CDR3. The rearrangement joins TRBV18 to TRBJ2-5, with 8 bases identical to TRBD1. The CDR3 spans 14 residues. V lost 2 bases, J lost 5 bases, and 4 bases stayed unmatched. Germline CDR1 is KGHSH and CDR2 is LQKENI. CDR3 residues: CASSPGQGGETQYF. In DNA form, the CDR3 reads TGTGCCAGCTCACCAGGACAGGGCGGGGAGACCCAGTACTTC.

This rearrangement joins TRBV19 to TRBJ1-1, with a weak D call TRBD1 (6 bases). The CDR3 spans 12 residues. V was cut by 6 bases and J by 12 bases, with 17 bases left in between. Germline CDR1 LNHDA, CDR2 SQIVND (reference sequence). CDR3 in DNA: TGTGCCAGTAGCATGACAGGACCGCCGTCTTTCTTT. Translating it yields CASSMTGPPSFF.